These 30 T cell receptor beta chains share one sample of origin, sequenced in a study of chemoradiotherapy in HPV16-positive cancers. TCRdb's table, derived via immunoSEQ multiplex PCR, lists solely in-frame clones and lacks some. The repertoire holds about 39,000 clones, around three quarters seen once, with under 5.5% in the top ten. Source: blood, taken from a patient who underwent chemoradiotherapy. These receptors all stem from a human donor with HPV-associated anogenital cancer.

The V and J genes are TRBV18 and TRBJ1-1; 7 bases agree with TRBD1. Unmatched junction bases numbered 4, after V lost 2 bases and J lost 1 base. CDR1 is KGHSH, CDR2 LQKENI, per germline. This CDR3 has 15 residues. Here the CDR3 reads CASSPEGAPNTEAFF. In nucleotides, the CDR3 is TGTGCCAGCTCACCAGAGGGGGCTCCGAACACTGAAGCTTTCTTT. The complete variable domain, with remaining parts taken from reference TRBV18 and TRBJ1-1, reads NAGVMQNPRHLVRRRGQEARLRCSPMKGHSHVYWYRQLPEEGLKFMVYLQKENIIDESGMPKERFSAEFPKEGPSILRIQQVVRGDSAAYFCASSPEGAPNTEAFFGQGTRLTVV.

The rearrangement links TRBV27 to TRBJ2-6; D is unresolved. This CDR3 is 15 amino acids long. Germline V gene data show CDR1 as MNHEY and CDR2 as SMNVEV (reference sequence). Trimming pared 2 bases from V and 0 bases from J, leaving 5 bases between. Written as DNA, the CDR3 is TGTGCCAGCAGTTTAGGGTTCTCTGGGGCCAACGTCCTGACTTTC. The encoded protein is CASSLGFSGANVLTF.

CDR3 nucleotide sequence: TGTGCCAGCAGCTTTTGGGCAGGGTCTAATGAAAAACTGTTTTTT. Protein: CASSFWAGSNEKLFF. The V call is TRBV11-2, the J call TRBJ1-4; perhaps TRBD1 as D (5 bases). Germline V gene sequence: CDR1 SGHAT, CDR2 FQNNGV. The ends were cut back, 3 bases at V and 3 bases at J, with 11 bases in the middle. This CDR3 has 15 residues.

This chain uses TRBV11-2 with TRBJ2-2, with TRBD2 matching 8 bases. Germline assignment: CDR1 SGHAT and CDR2 FQNNGV. This CDR3 region has 17 residues. With 1 base clipped from V and 2 bases from J, the junction kept 6 bases outside the gene matches. The CDR3 nucleotides read TGTGCCAGCAGCTTAGGTCCGGGGGGGCAAAACACCGGGGAGCTGTTTTTT. Translation gives CASSLGPGGQNTGELFF.

V gene TRBV19 combines with J gene TRBJ1-1; unclear D gene. The germline V and J ends were trimmed by 8 bases and 4 bases, with 8 bases remaining between them. This CDR3 has 11 amino acids. Germline V gene lookup returns CDR1 LNHDA and CDR2 SQIVND (reference sequence). The CDR3 DNA sequence: TGTGCCAGTGGCGGGTTCACTGAAGCTTTCTTT. Translating it yields CASGGFTEAFF.

The gene calls are TRBV6-4 and TRBJ2-1, with 14 bases lining up with TRBD2. Germline assignment: CDR1 MRHNA and CDR2 SNTAGT. The CDR3 is made up of 13 amino acids. V lost 7 bases to trimming and J lost 9 bases; unmatched junction nucleotides: 2. For the CDR3, the DNA is TGTGCCAGCACCGGGACTAGCGGGGGTGAGCAGTTCTTC. Translated: CASTGTSGGEQFF.

The chain combines TRBV18 with TRBJ2-7; D tentatively reads TRBD1 or TRBD2 (5 bases each). The CDR3 totals 16 residues. Trimming took 2 bases from V and 1 from J, leaving 15 bases between them. Germline CDR1 is KGHSH and CDR2 is LQKENI. CDR3 DNA: TGTGCCAGCTCACCATTGTTCGGGACGGAGTCCTACGAGCAGTACTTC. The encoded protein is CASSPLFGTESYEQYF.

In this sample, this clone turned up a few times. The genes are TRBV29-1 and TRBJ1-2; the D gene is possibly TRBD1 (6 bases). The CDR3 is 14 amino acids. Germline values: CDR1 SQVTM, CDR2 ANQGSEA. The V end was cut by 7 bases, the J end by 4 bases, with 19 bases between. For the CDR3, the DNA is TGCAGCGGACTCTCTGGGGGGCTTGGCTATGGCTACACCTTC. It yields the protein CSGLSGGLGYGYTF.

V is TRBV7-2 and J is TRBJ2-3; D tentatively fits TRBD1 or TRBD2 (6 bases each). CDR1 is SGHTA and CDR2 is FQGNSA in the germline V gene. Trimming removed 5 bases at V and 5 bases at J, with 14 bases between. The CDR3 is made up of 14 amino acids. The CDR3 loop reads CASSLDGGVDTQYF. In nucleotides, the CDR3 is TGTGCCAGCAGCCTAGACGGGGGCGTAGATACGCAGTATTTT.

This chain joins TRBV5-1 and TRBJ2-2; D uncertain. The CDR3 length is 15 residues. V shed 1 base and J shed 2 bases, with 9 bases lying between them. Germline CDR1 reads SGHRS; CDR2 reads YFSETQ. CDR3 sequence reads: CASSLFKGNTGELFF. CDR3 DNA sequence: TGCGCCAGCAGCTTGTTTAAGGGAAACACCGGGGAGCTGTTTTTT.

The chain is built from TRBV18 and TRBJ2-7; D ambiguous. Germline V gene sequence: CDR1 KGHSH, CDR2 LQKENI. V was clipped by 3 bases and J by 3 bases, with 9 bases between them. This CDR3 has 13 residues. CDR3 nucleotide sequence: TGTGCCAGCTCACCCCAGAGTGACTACGAGCAGTACTTC. This translates into CASSPQSDYEQYF.

The chain recombines TRBV11-3 with TRBJ2-3; D is perhaps TRBD2 (6 bases). This CDR3 has 14 residues. Germline V gene data show CDR1 as SGHNT and CDR2 as YENEEA. Trimming left V 5 bases short and J 4 bases short, with 13 bases between. The CDR3 region is CASSENWGADTQYF. The CDR3 bases are TGTGCCAGCAGCGAGAACTGGGGGGCAGATACGCAGTATTTT. Complete variable domain (other parts from reference TRBV11-3 and TRBJ2-3): EAGVVQSPRYKIIEKKQPVAFWCNPISGHNTLYWYLQNLGQGPELLIRYENEEAVDDSQLPKDRFSAERLKGVDSTLKIQPAELGDSAVYLCASSENWGADTQYFGPGTRLTVL.

The V gene is TRBV5-6, the J gene TRBJ1-4; D is unresolved. Germline V gives CDR1 SGHDT, CDR2 YYEEEE. The V and J ends lost 1 base and 6 bases respectively, with 13 bases between them. This CDR3 contains 15 residues. The CDR3 reads CASSLSAGGYEKLFF. For the CDR3, the DNA is TGTGCCAGCAGCTTGTCTGCAGGAGGGTATGAAAAACTGTTTTTT.

This rearrangement joins TRBV7-9 to TRBJ2-7; tentative D call: TRBD2 (6 bases). CDR1 and CDR2 from the germline V gene are SEHNR and FQNEAQ (reference sequence). V was pared by 1 base and J by 0 bases, with 13 bases between. The CDR3 length is 16 residues. The CDR3 spells CASSLGGALDSYEQYF. DNA of the CDR3: TGTGCCAGCAGCTTAGGCGGGGCACTTGACTCCTACGAGCAGTACTTC.

The genes are TRBV6-1 and TRBJ2-5, with TRBD1 matching over 8 bases. The CDR3 consists of 13 residues. V lost 7 bases and J lost 5; bases outside the gene matches: 6. Germline V gene data show CDR1 as MNHNS and CDR2 as SASEGT. The CDR3 nucleotides are TGTGCCAGCAAAAGGGACAGGATCGAGACCCAGTACTTC. Protein product: CASKRDRIETQYF.

V is TRBV7-9 and J is TRBJ2-3, with a possible D match to TRBD1 (5 bases). Trimming pared 7 bases from V and 1 base from J, leaving 18 bases between. Germline V gene data show CDR1 as SEHNR and CDR2 as FQNEAQ (reference sequence). The CDR3 totals 16 residues. The CDR3 DNA sequence: TGTGCCAGCACCACAGGATGGGCAGGGCGCACAGATACGCAGTATTTT. It encodes CASTTGWAGRTDTQYF.

The chain recombines TRBV19 with TRBJ2-3; 8 positions agree with TRBD1. The ends lost 5 bases at V and 2 bases at J; junction bases unmatched: 6. The CDR3 has 15 residues. Germline CDR1 is LNHDA and CDR2 is SQIVND (reference sequence). The CDR3 region has the DNA TGTGCCAGTAGTCTCGACAGGGGCCCCACAGATACGCAGTATTTT. It specifies CASSLDRGPTDTQYF.

This clone has a single count. The V call is TRBV5-8, the J call TRBJ1-5; D not certain. Trimming took 6 bases from V and 2 from J, leaving 15 bases between them. The length of the CDR3 is 15 residues. Per germline, CDR1 SGHTS and CDR2 YDEGEE. The CDR3 DNA reads TGTGCCAGCACCCCGGCGGTTGGGGGCAATCAGCCCCAGCATTTT. This translates into CASTPAVGGNQPQHF.

J is TRBJ2-7 and V is TRBV19; D possibly corresponds to TRBD2 (5 bases). In germline, CDR1 is LNHDA, CDR2 SQIVND (reference sequence). V lost 6 bases and J lost 3, with 18 bases in between. The length of the CDR3 is 15 residues. The CDR3 loop is CASRTSGTDYYEQYF. In nucleotides, the CDR3 is TGTGCCAGTAGGACCTCCGGTACAGACTACTACGAGCAGTACTTC.

The J gene is TRBJ2-1, the V gene TRBV7-6; 9 bases are shared with TRBD1. Trimming removed 2 bases from V and 6 bases from J; junction bases left unmatched: 5. Germline CDR1 is SGHVS and CDR2 is FNYEAQ. The length of the CDR3 is 15 residues. The CDR3 reads CASSLTRQGVNEQFF. The DNA for the CDR3 is TGTGCCAGCAGCTTAACCCGACAGGGGGTCAATGAGCAGTTCTTC.

The chain couples TRBV7-9 to TRBJ1-1; a possible D gene is TRBD1 (5 bases). Trimming took off 10 bases at V and 5 bases at J, with 20 bases between the two ends. The germline V gene encodes CDR1 SEHNR and CDR2 FQNEAQ (reference sequence). This CDR3 spans 14 amino acids. CDR3 residues: CATGAVLRGTEAFF. CDR3 in DNA: TGTGCCACCGGGGCCGTTCTCAGAGGGACTGAAGCTTTCTTT.

The chain employs TRBV6-6 and TRBJ2-5; 7 positions agree with TRBD1. The germline CDR1 and CDR2 sequences are MNHNY and SVGAGI (reference sequence). Unmatched junction bases numbered 14, after V lost 5 bases and J lost 5 bases. The CDR3 has 16 residues. CDR3: CASSPGILGGSETQYF. The CDR3 region has the DNA TGTGCCAGCAGTCCGGGAATACTAGGGGGCTCGGAGACCCAGTACTTC.

The V gene is TRBV20-1, the J gene TRBJ2-7; D gene ambiguous. The germline V gene has CDR1 DFQATT and CDR2 SNEGSKA (reference sequence). This CDR3 spans 11 amino acids. V lost 6 bases, J lost 6 bases, and 12 bases lay in between. The CDR3 here is CSAKAGPEQYF. Written as DNA, the CDR3 is TGCAGTGCGAAGGCAGGACCCGAGCAGTACTTC.

This chain links TRBV10-1 with TRBJ2-3, with no clear D. The CDR3 sequence is 12 residues long. Per germline, CDR1 WNHNN and CDR2 SYGVQD (reference sequence). Trimming took 5 bases from V and 0 from J, leaving 3 bases between them. The CDR3 loop is CASSYSTDTQYF. CDR3 nucleotide sequence: TGCGCCAGCAGTTACAGCACAGATACGCAGTATTTT.

This clone was counted only a few times. This chain links TRBV2 with TRBJ1-2, with 9 bases matching TRBD1. After removal of 2 bases from V and 8 bases from J, the junction contained 9 bases not matched to a gene. The germline gives CDR1 SNHLY, CDR2 FYNNEI. The CDR3 length is 15 residues. CDR3 bases: TGTGCCAGCAGTGAATTGGCCTGGACAGGGGCGGGCTACACCTTC. Translation: CASSELAWTGAGYTF.

The chain couples TRBV27 to TRBJ1-2; a weak D match, TRBD1 (5 bases). From germline, CDR1 is MNHEY and CDR2 SMNVEV (reference sequence). Trimming left V 6 bases short and J 8 bases short, with 19 bases between. The CDR3 runs 14 residues. The CDR3 sequence is CASSAREGSRGYTF. The DNA for the CDR3 is TGTGCCAGCAGCGCACGAGAGGGGAGTCGCGGCTACACCTTC.

This chain links TRBV5-1 with TRBJ2-4; weak D call: TRBD1 (6 bases). V was clipped by 0 bases and J by 6 bases, with 13 bases between them. CDR3 size: 15 residues. Germline V lookup: CDR1 SGHRS, CDR2 YFSETQ. The CDR3 bases are TGCGCCAGCAGCTTGGCCGATCAGGGGATAAACATTCAGTACTTC. Amino acid sequence: CASSLADQGINIQYF. Variable domain in full (rest from reference TRBV5-1 and TRBJ2-4): KAGVTQTPRYLIKTRGQQVTLSCSPISGHRSVSWYQQTPGQGLQFLFEYFSETQRNKGNFPGRFSGRQFSNSRSEMNVSTLELGDSALYLCASSLADQGINIQYFGAGTRLSVL.

This chain uses TRBV19 with TRBJ2-3; 7 bases line up with TRBD1. The CDR3 contains 16 residues. Looked up from germline, CDR1 is LNHDA and CDR2 is SQIVND (reference sequence). Losses at the gene ends were 0 bases for V and 1 base for J; bases not matched to a gene: 4. For the CDR3, the DNA is TGTGCCAGTAGTATAGATCAAGGGGGCGGCACAGATACGCAGTATTTT. It translates to CASSIDQGGGTDTQYF.

J is TRBJ2-1 and V is TRBV4-1; possible D gene TRBD2, 5 bases. The CDR3 contains 17 residues. Per germline, CDR1 MGHRA and CDR2 YSYEKL. V shed 4 bases and J shed 0 bases, with 16 bases lying between them. The CDR3 loop reads CASSPLPVGSSYNEQFF. The CDR3 nucleotides are TGCGCCAGCAGCCCCTTGCCAGTAGGGAGCTCCTACAATGAGCAGTTCTTC.

The chain combines TRBV25-1 with TRBJ1-4, with D unclear. This CDR3 is 14 amino acids long. CDR1 and CDR2 from the germline V gene are MGHDK and SYGVNS. V was pared by 3 bases and J by 8 bases, with 13 bases between. CDR3 sequence (DNA): TGTGCCAGCAGTGATAGAGTAAAAAGGGAAAAACTGTTTTTT. Translated, it gives CASSDRVKREKLFF.